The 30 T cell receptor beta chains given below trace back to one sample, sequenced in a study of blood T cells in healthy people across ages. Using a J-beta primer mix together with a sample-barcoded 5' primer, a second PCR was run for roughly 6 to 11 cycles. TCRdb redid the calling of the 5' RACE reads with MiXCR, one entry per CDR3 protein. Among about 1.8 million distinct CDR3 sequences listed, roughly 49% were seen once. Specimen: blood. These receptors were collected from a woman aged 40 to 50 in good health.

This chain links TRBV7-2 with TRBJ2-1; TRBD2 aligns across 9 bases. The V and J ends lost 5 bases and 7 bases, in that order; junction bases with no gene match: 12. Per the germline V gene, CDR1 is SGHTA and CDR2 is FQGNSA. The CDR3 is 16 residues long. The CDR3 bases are TGTGCCAGCAGCCCTACGTCGCGGGGGGGCTTTAATGAGCAGTTCTTC. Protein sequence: CASSPTSRGGFNEQFF.

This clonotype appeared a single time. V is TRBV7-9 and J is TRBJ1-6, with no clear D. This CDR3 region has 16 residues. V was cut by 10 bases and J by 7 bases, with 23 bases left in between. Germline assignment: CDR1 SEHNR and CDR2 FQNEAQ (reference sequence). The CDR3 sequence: CATESGDGLRNSPLHF. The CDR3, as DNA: TGTGCCACTGAGTCCGGTGACGGGTTAAGAAATTCACCCCTCCACTTT.

The CDR3 spells CASSVGDSITYEQYF. For the CDR3, the DNA is TGTGCCAGCAGCGTAGGGGACAGCATAACCTACGAGCAGTACTTC. The genes are TRBV9 and TRBJ2-7, with 7 positions matching TRBD1. In germline, CDR1 is SGDLS, CDR2 YYNGEE. The CDR3 consists of 15 residues. Losses at the gene ends were 0 bases for V and 2 bases for J; bases not matched to a gene: 5.

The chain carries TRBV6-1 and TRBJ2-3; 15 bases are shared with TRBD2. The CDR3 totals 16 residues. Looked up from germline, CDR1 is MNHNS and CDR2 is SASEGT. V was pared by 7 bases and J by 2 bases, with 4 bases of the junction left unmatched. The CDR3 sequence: CASTRTSGGVTDTQYF. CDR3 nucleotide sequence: TGTGCCAGCACTAGGACTAGCGGGGGGGTCACAGATACGCAGTATTTT.

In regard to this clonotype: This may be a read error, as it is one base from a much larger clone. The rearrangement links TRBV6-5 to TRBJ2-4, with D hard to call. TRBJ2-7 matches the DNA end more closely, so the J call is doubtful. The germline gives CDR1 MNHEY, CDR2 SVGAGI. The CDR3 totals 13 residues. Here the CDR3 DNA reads TGTGCCAGCAGTTACTCTCGAGACCACGAGCAGTACTTC. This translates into CASSYSRDHEQYF.

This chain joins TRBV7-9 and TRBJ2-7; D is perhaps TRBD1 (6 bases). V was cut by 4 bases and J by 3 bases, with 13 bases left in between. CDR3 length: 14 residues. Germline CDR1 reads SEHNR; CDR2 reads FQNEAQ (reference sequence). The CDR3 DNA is TGTGCCAGCAGCTCCCGGGACATAATCTACGAGCAGTACTTC. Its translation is CASSSRDIIYEQYF. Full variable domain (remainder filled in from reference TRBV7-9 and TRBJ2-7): DTGVSQNPRHKITKRGQNVTFRCDPISEHNRLYWYRQTLGQGPEFLTYFQNEAQLEKSRLLSDRFSAERPKGSFSTLEIQRTEQGDSAMYLCASSSRDIIYEQYFGPGTRLTVT.

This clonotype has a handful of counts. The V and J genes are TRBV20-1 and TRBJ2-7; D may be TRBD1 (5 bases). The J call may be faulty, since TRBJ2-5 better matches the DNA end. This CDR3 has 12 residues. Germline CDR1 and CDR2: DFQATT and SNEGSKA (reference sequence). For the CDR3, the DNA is TGCAGTGCGGCAGGGCAGATAGAGACCCAGTACTTC. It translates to CSAAGQIETQYF.

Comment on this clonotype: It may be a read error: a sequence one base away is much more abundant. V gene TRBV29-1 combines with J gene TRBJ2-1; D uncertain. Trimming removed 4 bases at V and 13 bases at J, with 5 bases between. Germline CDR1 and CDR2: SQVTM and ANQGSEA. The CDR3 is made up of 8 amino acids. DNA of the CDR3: TGCAGCGTTGGCACCCAGTTCTTC. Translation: CSVGTQFF.

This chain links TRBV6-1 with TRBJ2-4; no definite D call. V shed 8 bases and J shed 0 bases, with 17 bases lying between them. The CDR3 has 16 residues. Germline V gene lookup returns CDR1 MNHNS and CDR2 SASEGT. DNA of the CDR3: TGTGCCAGCGCGGCATCGACCTTGGTAGCCAAAAACATTCAGTACTTC. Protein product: CASAASTLVAKNIQYF.

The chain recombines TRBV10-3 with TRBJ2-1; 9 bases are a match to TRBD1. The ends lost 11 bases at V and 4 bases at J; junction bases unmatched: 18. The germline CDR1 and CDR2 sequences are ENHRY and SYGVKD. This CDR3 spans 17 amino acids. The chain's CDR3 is CAVSPTQGGQGYNEQFF. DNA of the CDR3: TGTGCCGTCTCACCTACTCAGGGGGGACAGGGATACAATGAGCAGTTCTTC.

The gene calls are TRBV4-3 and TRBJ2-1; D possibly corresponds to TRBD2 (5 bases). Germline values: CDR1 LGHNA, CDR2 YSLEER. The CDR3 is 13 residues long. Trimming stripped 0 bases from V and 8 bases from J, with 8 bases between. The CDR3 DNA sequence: TGCGCCAGCAGCCAAGACGGGGTGTATGAGCAGTTCTTC. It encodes CASSQDGVYEQFF.

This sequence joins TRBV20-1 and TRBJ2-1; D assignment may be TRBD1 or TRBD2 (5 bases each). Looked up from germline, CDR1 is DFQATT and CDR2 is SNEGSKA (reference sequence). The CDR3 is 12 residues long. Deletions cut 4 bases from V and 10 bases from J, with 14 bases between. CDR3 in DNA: TGCAGTGCTACTGACGGGGCCAGGGAGCAGTTCTTC. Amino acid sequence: CSATDGAREQFF.

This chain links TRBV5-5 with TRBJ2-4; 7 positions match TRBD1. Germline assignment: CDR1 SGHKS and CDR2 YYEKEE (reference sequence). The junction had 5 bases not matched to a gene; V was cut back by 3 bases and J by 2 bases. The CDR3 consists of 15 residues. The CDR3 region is CASSSTGTTKNIQYF. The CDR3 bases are TGTGCCAGCAGCTCGACAGGGACGACCAAAAACATTCAGTACTTC.

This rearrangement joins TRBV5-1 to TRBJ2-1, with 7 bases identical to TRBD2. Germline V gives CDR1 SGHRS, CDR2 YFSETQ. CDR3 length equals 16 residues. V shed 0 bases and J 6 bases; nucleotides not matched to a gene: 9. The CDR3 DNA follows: TGCGCCAGCAGCTTGGCTTTATGGGGGGGGACCAATGAGCAGTTCTTC. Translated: CASSLALWGGTNEQFF.

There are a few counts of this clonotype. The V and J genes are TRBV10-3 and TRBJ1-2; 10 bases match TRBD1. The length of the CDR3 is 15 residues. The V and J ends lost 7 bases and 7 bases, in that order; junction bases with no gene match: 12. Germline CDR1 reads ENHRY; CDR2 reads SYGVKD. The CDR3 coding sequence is TGTGCCATCAAATCGGACAGGGGGGTTCTCGCTGGCTACACCTTC. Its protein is CAIKSDRGVLAGYTF.

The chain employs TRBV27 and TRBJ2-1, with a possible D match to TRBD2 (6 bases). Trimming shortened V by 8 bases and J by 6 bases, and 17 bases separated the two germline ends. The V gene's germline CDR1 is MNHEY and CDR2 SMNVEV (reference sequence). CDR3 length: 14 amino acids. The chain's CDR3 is CASAGTCGINEQFF. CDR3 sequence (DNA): TGTGCCAGCGCGGGGACTTGCGGGATCAATGAGCAGTTCTTC.

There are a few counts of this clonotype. The CDR3 nucleotides are TGCGCCAGCAGCCAAGAGCACCAGGAGGCGGAGTACTTC. Protein sequence: CASSQEHQEAEYF. The V call is TRBV4-1, the J call TRBJ2-5; D is perhaps TRBD2 (5 bases). In germline, CDR1 is MGHRA, CDR2 YSYEKL. V gave up 0 bases and J gave up 12 bases, with 14 bases separating them. The CDR3 consists of 13 residues.

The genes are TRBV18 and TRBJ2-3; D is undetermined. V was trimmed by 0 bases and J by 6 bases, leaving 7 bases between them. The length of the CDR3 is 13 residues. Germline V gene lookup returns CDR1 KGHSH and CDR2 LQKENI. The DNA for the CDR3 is TGTGCCAGCTCACCACCTGGAGTGGATACGCAGTATTTT. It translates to CASSPPGVDTQYF.

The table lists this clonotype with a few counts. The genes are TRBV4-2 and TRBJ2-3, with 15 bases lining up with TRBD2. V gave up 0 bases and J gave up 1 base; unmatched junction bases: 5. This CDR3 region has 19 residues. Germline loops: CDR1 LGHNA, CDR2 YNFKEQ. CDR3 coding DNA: TGTGCCAGCAGCCAAGATGGACTAGCGGGGGGGCCCGGCACAGATACGCAGTATTTT. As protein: CASSQDGLAGGPGTDTQYF.

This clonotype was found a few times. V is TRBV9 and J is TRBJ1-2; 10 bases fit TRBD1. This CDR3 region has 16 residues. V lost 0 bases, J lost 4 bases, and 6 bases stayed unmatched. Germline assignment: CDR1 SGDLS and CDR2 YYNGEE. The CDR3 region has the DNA TGTGCCAGCAGCGTAGGGAGGGACAGGGGATCCTATGGCTACACCTTC. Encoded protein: CASSVGRDRGSYGYTF.

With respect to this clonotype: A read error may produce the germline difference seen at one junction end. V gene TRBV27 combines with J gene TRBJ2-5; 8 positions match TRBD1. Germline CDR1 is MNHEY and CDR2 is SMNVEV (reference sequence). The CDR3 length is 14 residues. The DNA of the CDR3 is TGTGCCAGCAGTTTCGGGACAGGCCGAGAGACCCGGTACTTC. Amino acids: CASSFGTGRETRYF.

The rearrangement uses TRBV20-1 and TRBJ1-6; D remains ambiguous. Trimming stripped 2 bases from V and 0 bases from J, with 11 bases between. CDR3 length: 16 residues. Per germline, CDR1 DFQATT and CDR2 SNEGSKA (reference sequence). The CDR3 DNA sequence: TGCAGTGCTAGATCCAGGCTGAGCTCCTATAATTCACCCCTCCACTTT. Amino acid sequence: CSARSRLSSYNSPLHF.

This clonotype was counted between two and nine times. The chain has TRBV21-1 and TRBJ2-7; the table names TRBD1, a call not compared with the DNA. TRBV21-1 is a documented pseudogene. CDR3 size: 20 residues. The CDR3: CASSSRGGQPIAGGFYEQYF. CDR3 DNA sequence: TGTGCCAGCAGCTCTAGGGGGGGACAACCGATAGCGGGGGGCTTCTACGAGCAGTACTTC.

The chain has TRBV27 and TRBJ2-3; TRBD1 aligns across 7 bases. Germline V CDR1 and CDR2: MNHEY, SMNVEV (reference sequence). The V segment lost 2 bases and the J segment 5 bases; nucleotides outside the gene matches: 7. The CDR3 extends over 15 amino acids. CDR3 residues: CASSLVPRGRDTQYF. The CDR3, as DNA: TGTGCCAGCAGTTTAGTGCCAAGGGGGCGAGATACGCAGTATTTT.

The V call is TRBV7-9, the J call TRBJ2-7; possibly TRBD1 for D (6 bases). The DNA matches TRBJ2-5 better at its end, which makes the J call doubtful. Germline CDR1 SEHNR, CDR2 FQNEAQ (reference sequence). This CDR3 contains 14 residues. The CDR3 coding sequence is TGTGCCAGCAGCTTTCAGGGGACGCGAGAGACCCAGTACTTC. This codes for CASSFQGTRETQYF.

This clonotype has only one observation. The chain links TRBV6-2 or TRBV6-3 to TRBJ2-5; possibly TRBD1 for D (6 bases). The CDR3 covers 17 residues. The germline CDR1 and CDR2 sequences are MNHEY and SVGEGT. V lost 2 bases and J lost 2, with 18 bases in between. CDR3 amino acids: CASSYDFRDMEQETQYF. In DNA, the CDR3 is TGTGCCAGCAGTTACGACTTTCGGGACATGGAACAAGAGACCCAGTACTTC.

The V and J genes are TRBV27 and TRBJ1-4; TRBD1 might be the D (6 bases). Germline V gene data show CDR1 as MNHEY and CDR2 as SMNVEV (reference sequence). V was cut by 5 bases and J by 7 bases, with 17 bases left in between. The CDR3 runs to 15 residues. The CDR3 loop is CASSKGQPSGEKLFF. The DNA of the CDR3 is TGTGCCAGCAGTAAAGGACAGCCATCAGGTGAAAAACTGTTTTTT.

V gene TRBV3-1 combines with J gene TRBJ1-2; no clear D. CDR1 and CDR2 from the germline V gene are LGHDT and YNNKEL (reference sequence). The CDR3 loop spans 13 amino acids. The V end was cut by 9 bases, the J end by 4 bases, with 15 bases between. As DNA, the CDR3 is TGTGCCAGTTCAGAGAGGAGCCTCTATGGCTACACCTTC. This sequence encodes CASSERSLYGYTF.

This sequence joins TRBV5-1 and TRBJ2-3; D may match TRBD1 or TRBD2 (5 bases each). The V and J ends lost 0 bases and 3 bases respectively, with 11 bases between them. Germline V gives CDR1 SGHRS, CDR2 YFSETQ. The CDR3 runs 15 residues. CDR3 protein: CASSLAGHETDTQYF. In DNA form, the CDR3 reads TGCGCCAGCAGCTTGGCGGGGCACGAGACAGATACGCAGTATTTT.

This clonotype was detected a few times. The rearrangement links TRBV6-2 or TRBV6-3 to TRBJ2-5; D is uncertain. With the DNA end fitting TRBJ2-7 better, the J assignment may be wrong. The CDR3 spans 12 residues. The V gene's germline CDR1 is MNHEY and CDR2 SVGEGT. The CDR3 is CASSSFMGEQYF. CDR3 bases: TGTGCCAGCAGTTCCTTCATGGGCGAGCAGTACTTC.